The 10 T cell receptor beta chains below come from one sample, sequenced in a study of long-term antiretroviral therapy in people with HIV. They ran version v3.0 of the immunoSEQ assay at survey level. The assay was immunoSEQ multiplex PCR, and TCRdb's table has in-frame clones only and misses some. The data hold roughly 29,000 clones, with 90% to 95% observed a single time. The sample was unsorted PBMCs, taken 6 to 6.5 years after starting antiretroviral therapy. Source of these receptors: a man aged 25 to 40 with HIV.

The chain employs TRBV6-5 and TRBJ2-1; maybe TRBD2 (5 bases). Germline V gene data show CDR1 as MNHEY and CDR2 as SVGAGI. Deletions cut 6 bases from V and 0 bases from J, with 9 bases between. The length of the CDR3 is 14 residues. For the CDR3, the DNA is TGTGCCAGCAGGGACTCCCGCTCCTACAATGAGCAGTTCTTC. Protein: CASRDSRSYNEQFF.

This chain joins TRBV13 and TRBJ2-3; TRBD2 matches at 11 bases. The J segment lost 3 bases and the V segment lost 1 base, leaving 6 bases of the junction unmatched. The CDR3 has 17 residues. CDR1 and CDR2 (germline): PRHDT, FYEKMQ (reference sequence). CDR3 amino acids: CASSLEASGGRTDTQYF. For the CDR3, the DNA is TGTGCCAGCAGCTTAGAGGCTAGCGGGGGGAGGACAGATACGCAGTATTTT.

The table lists this clone with a count of one. V usage is TRBV5-4 and J usage is TRBJ2-5; TRBD2 matches 13 bases. V was clipped by 0 bases and J by 6 bases; unmatched bases: 14. The germline CDR1 and CDR2 sequences are SGHNT and YYREEE (reference sequence). The CDR3 extends over 19 amino acids. Written as DNA, the CDR3 is TGTGCCAGCAGCTTGGTGGCACTAGCGGGGGGGCATTCCAAGAAGACCCAGTACTTC. It yields the protein CASSLVALAGGHSKKTQYF.

This chain's CDR3 is CASSPISGTDTQYF. CDR3 bases: TGTGCCAGCAGCCCCATCTCTGGCACAGATACGCAGTATTTT. The chain carries TRBV7-3 and TRBJ2-3, with D uncertain. The CDR3 contains 14 residues. Per germline, CDR1 SGHTA and CDR2 FQGTGA. The V gene lost 5 bases and the J gene lost 1 base, with 10 bases spanning the gap. The full variable domain, rest sourced from reference TRBV7-3 and TRBJ2-3, is GAGVSQTPSNKVTEKGKYVELRCDPISGHTALYWYRQSLGQGPEFLIYFQGTGAADDSGLPNDRFFAVRPEGSVSTLKIQRTERGDSAVYLCASSPISGTDTQYFGPGTRLTVL.

This chain connects TRBV9 to TRBJ1-2, with TRBD1 matching 9 bases. The CDR3 runs to 16 residues. J gave up 2 bases and V 4 bases, and 9 bases lay outside the gene matches. Looked up from germline, CDR1 is SGDLS and CDR2 is YYNGEE. CDR3 DNA: TGTGCCAGCAGCCCACGGACAGGGGTTTTAAACTATGGCTACACCTTC. It specifies CASSPRTGVLNYGYTF.

The chain recombines TRBV27 with TRBJ1-5; 9 nucleotides align to TRBD1. The CDR3 is 16 residues long. Germline V gene data show CDR1 as MNHEY and CDR2 as SMNVEV (reference sequence). The V gene end was trimmed by 10 bases and the J gene end by 2 bases; junction bases not matched to a gene: 12. CDR3 nucleotides: TGTGCCACCCAGAGCCGGGACAGGGTTGGCAATCAGCCCCAGCATTTT. It codes for CATQSRDRVGNQPQHF.

The chain recombines TRBV5-1 with TRBJ2-3, with 7 bases identical to TRBD2. The CDR3 spans 17 residues. The junction had 13 bases not matched to a gene; V was cut back by 1 base and J by 5 bases. The germline CDR1 and CDR2 sequences are SGHRS and YFSETQ. The CDR3 DNA follows: TGCGCCAGCAGCTTGATGGGGCAGGGAGGGGTAGGAGATACGCAGTATTTT. As protein: CASSLMGQGGVGDTQYF.

This clone came up once. The chain combines TRBV10-2 with TRBJ2-7; TRBD1 matches 10 bases. CDR1 is WSHSY, CDR2 SAAADI, per germline. The CDR3 is 17 amino acids. After removal of 0 bases from V and 4 bases from J, the junction contained 9 bases not matched to a gene. Here the CDR3 DNA reads TGCGCCAGCAGTGAGTCGGTCGGGACAGGGGCTATTTACGAGCAGTACTTC. Its protein product is CASSESVGTGAIYEQYF.

Turning to this clone: One junction end does not reproduce the germline sequence, and a read error may be involved. J is TRBJ2-3 and V is TRBV7-7; D unresolved. Germline V gene sequence: CDR1 SSHAT, CDR2 FNYEAQ (reference sequence). The CDR3 covers 14 residues. The CDR3 DNA follows: TGTGCTAGCAGCTTCGGGCCTAGCACAGATACGCAGTATTTT. It codes for CASSFGPSTDTQYF.

The rearrangement joins TRBV19 to TRBJ1-3; weak D call: TRBD1 (5 bases). Germline V gene lookup returns CDR1 LNHDA and CDR2 SQIVND (reference sequence). There are 15 residues in the CDR3. Trimming cost V 1 base and J 0 bases, with 7 bases left between them. CDR3 sequence (DNA): TGTGCCAGTAGTATAGCAGGGAACTCTGGAAACACCATATATTTT. It is translated as CASSIAGNSGNTIYF.